Each of the 21 T cell receptor beta chains below was sequenced from the same sample in a study of blood T cell repertoires in COVID-19. Only in-frame clones appear in the TCRdb table, and some are missing; sequencing was by immunoSEQ multiplex PCR. This sample carries about 49,000 clones, 85% to 90% of them seen once, and the ten largest clones take roughly 13%. The sequenced sample consisted of peripheral blood. The receptors were gathered from a man older than 75 with acute or convalescent COVID-19.

The V call is TRBV28, the J call TRBJ2-4; D possibly corresponds to TRBD2 (5 bases). V was clipped by 6 bases and J by 7 bases, with 16 bases between them. Germline CDR1 and CDR2: MDHEN and SYDVKM. The CDR3 is 14 residues long. In DNA form, the CDR3 reads TGTGCCAGCAGAACCACGGGGTCCCGGAACATTCAGTACTTC. This encodes CASRTTGSRNIQYF.

V and J are TRBV2 and TRBJ2-1, with D perhaps matching TRBD1 (6 bases). The CDR3 contains 15 residues. Germline loops: CDR1 SNHLY, CDR2 FYNNEI. V lost 4 bases and J 4 bases, leaving 14 bases between the germline ends. The CDR3 here is CASSVEGTRYNEQFF. CDR3 DNA: TGTGCCAGCAGTGTTGAAGGGACACGATACAATGAGCAGTTCTTC.

The V call is TRBV6-4, the J call TRBJ2-7; 7 positions match TRBD1. The V segment lost 4 bases and the J segment 3 bases; nucleotides outside the gene matches: 6. Germline V CDR1 and CDR2: MRHNA, SNTAGT. The length of the CDR3 is 14 residues. The CDR3 DNA sequence: TGTGCCAGCAGTGTAGAGACAGGGTACTACGAGCAGTACTTC. Translating it yields CASSVETGYYEQYF.

This clone was detected only once. V gene TRBV18 combines with J gene TRBJ2-3; 13 bases agree with TRBD2. Germline loops: CDR1 KGHSH, CDR2 LQKENI. Trimming removed 2 bases from V and 4 bases from J; junction bases left unmatched: 3. The length of the CDR3 is 16 residues. The CDR3 is CASSPTSGGAADTQYF. CDR3 DNA: TGTGCCAGCTCACCAACTAGCGGGGGGGCCGCAGATACGCAGTATTTT.

This clone was picked up one time. V and J are TRBV3-1 (or the pseudogene TRBV3-2) and TRBJ2-1; possible D gene TRBD1, 6 bases. The CDR3 runs to 19 residues. The V end lost 6 bases, the J end lost 1 base, and 25 bases lay between the germline ends. Germline loops: CDR1 LGHDT, CDR2 YNNKEL (reference sequence). Written as DNA, the CDR3 is TGTGCCAGCAGTCGTAGGAGTCCCGGGACATCATTTTCCTACAATGAGCAGTTCTTC. The encoded protein is CASSRRSPGTSFSYNEQFF.

This sequence joins TRBV6-5 and TRBJ1-6; the match to TRBD1 covers 8 bases. J gave up 10 bases and V 2 bases, and 7 bases lay outside the gene matches. In germline, CDR1 is MNHEY, CDR2 SVGAGI. The CDR3 is made up of 15 amino acids. CDR3 in DNA: TGTGCCAGCAGTTACCGCTCAGGGGGCAGGTCACCCCTCCACTTT. This translates into CASSYRSGGRSPLHF.

The chain is built from TRBV19 and TRBJ1-5; weak D call: TRBD1 (5 bases). Germline lookup yields CDR1 LNHDA and CDR2 SQIVND (reference sequence). The CDR3 spans 14 residues. The V end lost 6 bases, the J end lost 3 bases, and 12 bases lay between the germline ends. The CDR3 loop is CASRIQGPNQPQHF. CDR3 in DNA: TGTGCCAGTAGGATTCAGGGCCCCAATCAGCCCCAGCATTTT.

The gene calls are TRBV5-1 and TRBJ2-2; 8 nucleotides line up with TRBD1. The CDR3 has 15 amino acids. Germline V gene data show CDR1 as SGHRS and CDR2 as YFSETQ. The J segment lost 2 bases and the V segment lost 4 bases, leaving 4 bases of the junction unmatched. The CDR3 DNA follows: TGCGCCAGCAGCGGACAGGGTTCTAACACCGGGGAGCTGTTTTTT. This encodes CASSGQGSNTGELFF. Together with reference TRBV5-1 and TRBJ2-2, the CDR3 gives the full variable domain: KAGVTQTPRYLIKTRGQQVTLSCSPISGHRSVSWYQQTPGQGLQFLFEYFSETQRNKGNFPGRFSGRQFSNSRSEMNVSTLELGDSALYLCASSGQGSNTGELFFGEGSRLTVL.

The chain couples TRBV5-6 to TRBJ1-5, with 9 bases matching TRBD1. This CDR3 is 16 amino acids long. The V gene end was trimmed by 4 bases and the J gene end by 5 bases; junction bases not matched to a gene: 10. The germline CDR1 and CDR2 sequences are SGHDT and YYEEEE. In nucleotides, the CDR3 is TGTGCCAGCAGCCCGGGCCGGGACAGGGCGCATCAGCCCCAGCATTTT. Its protein is CASSPGRDRAHQPQHF.

The chain carries TRBV6-4 and TRBJ2-7; TRBD1 matches at 9 bases. Unmatched junction bases numbered 4, after V lost 3 bases and J lost 1 base. The germline V gene encodes CDR1 MRHNA and CDR2 SNTAGT. This CDR3 has 15 residues. CDR3 in DNA: TGTGCCAGCAGTGAGGGACAGGGTTCTTCCTACGAGCAGTACTTC. This sequence encodes CASSEGQGSSYEQYF.

The genes are TRBV6-6 and TRBJ2-7, with 10 bases aligning to TRBD1. V dropped 0 bases and J dropped 3; count of bases not matched to a gene: 5. Germline V gene data show CDR1 as MNHNY and CDR2 as SVGAGI (reference sequence). The CDR3 has 16 residues. The CDR3 region is CASSYSPGQGSYEQYF. CDR3 DNA: TGTGCCAGCAGTTACTCCCCGGGACAGGGGAGCTACGAGCAGTACTTC.

This clone was counted once. The genes are TRBV5-1 and TRBJ2-7; D possibly corresponds to TRBD1 (6 bases). V shed 3 bases and J shed 4 bases, with 20 bases lying between them. CDR1 and CDR2 from the germline V gene are SGHRS and YFSETQ. The CDR3 runs to 16 residues. The CDR3 sequence: CASSSTRTGSYYEQYF. The CDR3 DNA is TGCGCCAGCAGCTCGACAAGAACAGGGAGTTATTACGAGCAGTACTTC.

The CDR3 loop is CASSRRQGAAGGNTEAFF. The CDR3 region has the DNA TGTGCCAGCTCACGCCGACAGGGGGCCGCCGGGGGGAACACTGAAGCTTTCTTT. V is TRBV18 and J is TRBJ1-1, with 10 bases fitting TRBD1. This CDR3 comprises 18 residues. Losses at the gene ends were 4 bases for V and 1 base for J; bases not matched to a gene: 12. Germline CDR1 is KGHSH and CDR2 is LQKENI.

The J gene is TRBJ2-1, the V gene TRBV11-2; perhaps TRBD1 as D (6 bases). The length of the CDR3 is 17 residues. The V gene lost 4 bases and the J gene lost 2 bases, with 18 bases spanning the gap. CDR1 and CDR2 from the germline V gene are SGHAT and FQNNGV. For the CDR3, the DNA is TGTGCCAGCAGCTCCCAGCCCAGGGGCGGACCCTACAATGAGCAGTTCTTC. Encoded protein: CASSSQPRGGPYNEQFF.

J is TRBJ2-7 and V is TRBV2; the D gene is possibly TRBD1 (5 bases). The germline V and J ends were trimmed by 7 bases and 0 bases, with 13 bases remaining between them. In germline, CDR1 is SNHLY, CDR2 FYNNEI. The CDR3 length is 14 residues. The CDR3 coding sequence is TGTGCCAGCAAAAAGACAGCGAGCTCCTACGAGCAGTACTTC. It codes for CASKKTASSYEQYF.

The rearrangement links TRBV19 to TRBJ2-2, with 9 positions matching TRBD1. V lost 5 bases and J lost 4; bases outside the gene matches: 5. The CDR3 is 15 amino acids. The germline gives CDR1 LNHDA, CDR2 SQIVND (reference sequence). The CDR3 DNA sequence: TGTGCCAGTAGTCGCCGGGACAGGGTCACCGGGGAGCTGTTTTTT. Translated: CASSRRDRVTGELFF.

The chain has TRBV19 and TRBJ2-1; D uncertain. CDR3 length: 15 amino acids. V lost 2 bases to trimming and J lost 5 bases, with 13 bases between them. The V gene's germline CDR1 is LNHDA and CDR2 SQIVND (reference sequence). CDR3 region: CASSISQAKHNEQFF. The DNA of the CDR3 is TGTGCCAGTAGTATAAGCCAGGCTAAACACAATGAGCAGTTCTTC.

This clone has a single count. CDR3 amino acids: CASRRTGETQPQHF. The CDR3 DNA follows: TGTGCCAGCAGACGGACAGGGGAAACCCAGCCCCAGCATTTT. The V gene is TRBV5-5, the J gene TRBJ1-5; 9 nucleotides match TRBD1. The CDR3 runs 14 residues. Unmatched junction bases numbered 7, after V lost 5 bases and J lost 7 bases. Germline CDR1 SGHKS, CDR2 YYEKEE (reference sequence).

This CDR3 reads CAWSPQRGGPDTQYF. DNA for the CDR3: TGTGCCTGGAGCCCCCAGCGGGGGGGCCCAGATACGCAGTATTTT. This rearrangement joins TRBV30 to TRBJ2-3; 10 positions agree with TRBD2. Trimming at V came to 3 bases and at J to 4 bases, leaving 7 bases not matched to a gene. Germline CDR1 is GTSNPN and CDR2 is SVGIG (reference sequence). The CDR3 totals 15 residues.

This chain joins TRBV5-6 and TRBJ2-7; 10 nucleotides agree with TRBD2. The germline CDR1 and CDR2 sequences are SGHDT and YYEEEE. CDR3 length: 16 amino acids. With 3 bases clipped from V and 7 bases from J, the junction kept 13 bases outside the gene matches. The CDR3 DNA is TGTGCCAGCAGCTCCCTAGCGGGGGACAACTGGGGGGAGCAGTACTTC. This encodes CASSSLAGDNWGEQYF.

The V and J genes are TRBV2 and TRBJ1-2, with 9 positions matching TRBD1. The trim removed 6 bases at V and 4 bases at J, leaving 6 bases unmatched. CDR3 length: 14 amino acids. Germline loops: CDR1 SNHLY, CDR2 FYNNEI. Written as DNA, the CDR3 is TGTGCCAGCAGCTCAGACAGGGGGTTCTATGGCTACACCTTC. This codes for CASSSDRGFYGYTF.